This TCR beta chain was captured in a study of patients and donors after allogeneic stem cell transplantation. TCRdb reprocessed the RT-PCR reads with MiXCR, giving one entry per CDR3 protein. The sample includes some 880,000 distinct CDR3 sequences, roughly 18% of them seen just once. Sequencing was carried out using blood, either unsorted or a sorted T cell fraction (not recorded which). The sequence was obtained from a human donor who was either an allogeneic HSCT recipient or a stem cell or donor lymphocyte infusion donor (not recorded which). It is not recorded whose cells these are; they may come from a transplant donor.

The CDR3, as DNA: TGTGCCAGTACCCCGCGGGGGAGTAACTACGAGCAGTACTTC. Translation: CASTPRGSNYEQYF. The rearrangement joins TRBV19 to TRBJ2-7, with TRBD2 matching over 7 bases. Germline values: CDR1 LNHDA, CDR2 SQIVND (reference sequence). Unmatched junction bases numbered 9, after V lost 7 bases and J lost 3 bases. The CDR3 consists of 14 residues.